One sample yielded the 6 T cell receptor beta chains listed below, sequenced in a study of CD8 T cells in ankylosing spondylitis. TCRdb analysed the 5' RACE reads with MiXCR anew, one entry per CDR3 protein. The sample has 17,000 or so distinct CDR3 sequences; 8% to 9% are singletons. The sample comprised blood. The source of these receptors is a male donor with ankylosing spondylitis or in good health (not recorded which).

This clonotype occurred many times. This chain uses TRBV6-2 or TRBV6-3 with TRBJ2-1; D is perhaps TRBD1 (6 bases). This CDR3 is built from 13 residues. CDR1 is MNHEY and CDR2 is SVGEGT in the germline V gene. V shed 5 bases and J shed 3 bases, with 8 bases lying between them. The CDR3 is CASSHRDYNEQFF. In DNA, the CDR3 is TGTGCCAGCAGTCACAGGGACTACAATGAGCAGTTCTTC.

This clonotype was recorded many times. The chain has TRBV12-3 or TRBV12-4 and TRBJ2-5; 11 bases align to TRBD1. Trimming removed 6 bases from V and 5 bases from J; junction bases left unmatched: 8. The CDR3 has 15 residues. Here the CDR3 DNA reads TGTGCCAGCAGGCAAGGACAGGGGGCGAGGGAGACCCAGTACTTC. Translating gives CASRQGQGARETQYF.

This clonotype was picked up many times. The chain uses TRBV5-5 and TRBJ1-4, with D unclear. The CDR3 runs to 13 residues. V shed 4 bases and J shed 8 bases, with 12 bases lying between them. In germline, CDR1 is SGHKS, CDR2 YYEKEE (reference sequence). CDR3 DNA: TGTGCCAGCAGCGCCTGGGCGGAGGAAAAACTGTTTTTT. It encodes CASSAWAEEKLFF. The variable domain in full, with the rest retrieved from reference TRBV5-5 and TRBJ1-4, is DAGVTQSPTHLIKTRGQQVTLRCSPISGHKSVSWYQQVLGQGPQFIFQYYEKEERGRGNFPDRFSARQFPNYSSELNVNALLLGDSALYLCASSAWAEEKLFFGSGTQLSVL.

This rearrangement joins TRBV14 to TRBJ2-3; D is undetermined. From germline, CDR1 is SGHDN and CDR2 FVKESK. Trimming shortened V by 1 base and J by 2 bases, and 7 bases separated the two germline ends. This CDR3 region has 14 residues. The CDR3 loop reads CASSQGQNTDTQYF. The CDR3 DNA sequence: TGTGCCAGCAGCCAAGGTCAGAACACAGATACGCAGTATTTT.

This clonotype appeared many times. The chain links TRBV20-1 to TRBJ1-1; TRBD1 agrees at 8 bases. CDR3 length: 15 amino acids. Per the germline V gene, CDR1 is DFQATT and CDR2 is SNEGSKA (reference sequence). V gave up 2 bases and J gave up 1 base; unmatched junction bases: 6. The CDR3, as DNA: TGCAGTGCTAGATCCGGGACAGGACAGAACACTGAAGCTTTCTTT. Protein product: CSARSGTGQNTEAFF.

This clonotype was seen more than once but under ten times. The chain carries TRBV12-3 or TRBV12-4 and TRBJ2-3; D is possibly TRBD1 (6 bases). This CDR3 comprises 14 residues. With 6 bases removed from V and 4 bases from J, the gap between germline ends came to 14 bases. The CDR3 nucleotides are TGTGCCAGCAGCCAACAGGGATTTGCAGATACGCAGTATTTT. It codes for CASSQQGFADTQYF.